A single T cell receptor (beta chain) is shown here with its context. This entry is derived from a study of shared clonotypes between healthy human individuals. Data came from immunoSEQ multiplex PCR; TCRdb stores just in-frame clones and leaves some out. The sample contains roughly 2.4 million clones, around 95% of which appear only once. V dropped 7 bases and J dropped 2; count of bases not matched to a gene: 11. Germline V gives CDR1 MNHEY, CDR2 SMNVEV (reference sequence). The length of the CDR3 is 15 residues. Recent vaccinations or acute infections were absent in the healthy HIV-negative adult donors.

The V call is TRBV27, the J call TRBJ2-7; 7 nucleotides align to TRBD2. The specimen was naive CD4+ T cells sorted from blood. Described subset: CD45RA+ positively selected. The sequence was collected from a young man in good health. CDR3 DNA: TGTGCCAGCAACCCCAGAGCGGGACTAACCTACGAGCAGTACTTC. Amino acid sequence: CASNPRAGLTYEQYF.